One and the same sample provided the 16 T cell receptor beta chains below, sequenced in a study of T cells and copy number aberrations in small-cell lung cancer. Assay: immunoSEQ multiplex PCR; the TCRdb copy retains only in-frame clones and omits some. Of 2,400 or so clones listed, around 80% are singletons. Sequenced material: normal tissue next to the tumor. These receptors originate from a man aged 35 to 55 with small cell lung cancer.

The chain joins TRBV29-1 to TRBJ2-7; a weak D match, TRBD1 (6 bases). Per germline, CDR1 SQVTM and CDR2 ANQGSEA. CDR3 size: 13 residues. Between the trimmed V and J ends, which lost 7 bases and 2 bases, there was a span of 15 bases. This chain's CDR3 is CSAKDSFPYEQYF. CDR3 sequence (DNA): TGCAGCGCCAAGGACAGCTTTCCCTACGAGCAGTACTTC.

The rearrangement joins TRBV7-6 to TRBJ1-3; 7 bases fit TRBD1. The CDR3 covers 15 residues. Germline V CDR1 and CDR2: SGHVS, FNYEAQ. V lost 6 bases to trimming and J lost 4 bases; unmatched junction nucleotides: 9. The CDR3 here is CASSTQRGPGNTIYF. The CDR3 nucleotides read TGTGCCAGCAGTACCCAGAGGGGGCCCGGAAACACCATATATTTT.

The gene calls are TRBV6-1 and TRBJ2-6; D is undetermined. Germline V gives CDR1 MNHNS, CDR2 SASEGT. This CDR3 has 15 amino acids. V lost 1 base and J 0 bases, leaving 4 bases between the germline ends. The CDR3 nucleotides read TGTGCCAGCAGTGAAGAGAGCTCTGGGGCCAACGTCCTGACTTTC. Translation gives CASSEESSGANVLTF.

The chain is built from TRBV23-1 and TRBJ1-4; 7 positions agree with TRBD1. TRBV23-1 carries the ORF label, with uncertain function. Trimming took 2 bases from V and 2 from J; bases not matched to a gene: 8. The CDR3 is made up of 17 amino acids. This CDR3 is CASSQTSQGITNEKLFF. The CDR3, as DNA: TGCGCCAGCAGTCAAACCTCACAGGGGATTACTAATGAAAAACTGTTTTTT.

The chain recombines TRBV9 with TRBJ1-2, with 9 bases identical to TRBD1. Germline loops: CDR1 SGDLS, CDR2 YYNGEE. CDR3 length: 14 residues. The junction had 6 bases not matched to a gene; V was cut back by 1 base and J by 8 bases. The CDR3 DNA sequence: TGTGCCAGCAGCGTATCTAGGACAGGGGACGGCTACACCTTC. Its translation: CASSVSRTGDGYTF.

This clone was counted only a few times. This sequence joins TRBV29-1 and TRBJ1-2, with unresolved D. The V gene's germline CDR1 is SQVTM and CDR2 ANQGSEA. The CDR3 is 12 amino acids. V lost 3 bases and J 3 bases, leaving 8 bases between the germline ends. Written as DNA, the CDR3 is TGCAGCGTTGAGTCAGAGTACTATGGCTACACCTTC. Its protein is CSVESEYYGYTF.

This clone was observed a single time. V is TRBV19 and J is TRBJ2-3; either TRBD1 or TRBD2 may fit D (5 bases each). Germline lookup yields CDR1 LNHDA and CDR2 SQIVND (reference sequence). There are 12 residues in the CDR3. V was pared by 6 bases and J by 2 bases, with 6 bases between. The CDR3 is CASRGPTDTQYF. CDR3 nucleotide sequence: TGTGCCAGTAGGGGACCCACAGATACGCAGTATTTT.

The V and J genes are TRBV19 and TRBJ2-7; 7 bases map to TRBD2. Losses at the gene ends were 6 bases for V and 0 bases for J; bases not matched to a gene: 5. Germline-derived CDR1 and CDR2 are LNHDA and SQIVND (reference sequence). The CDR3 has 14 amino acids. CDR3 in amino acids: CASSSGTNSYEQYF. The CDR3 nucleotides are TGTGCCAGTAGCTCCGGGACTAACTCCTACGAGCAGTACTTC. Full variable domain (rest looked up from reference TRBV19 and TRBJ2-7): DGGITQSPKYLFRKEGQNVTLSCEQNLNHDAMYWYRQDPGQGLRLIYYSQIVNDFQKGDIAEGYSVSREKKESFPLTVTSAQKNPTAFYLCASSSGTNSYEQYFGPGTRLTVT.

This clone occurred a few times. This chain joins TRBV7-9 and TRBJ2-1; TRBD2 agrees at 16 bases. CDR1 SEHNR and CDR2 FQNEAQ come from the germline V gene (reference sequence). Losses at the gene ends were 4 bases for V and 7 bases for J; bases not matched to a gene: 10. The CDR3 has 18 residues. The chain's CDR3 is CASSSPGLAGGKGNEQFF. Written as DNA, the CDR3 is TGTGCCAGCAGCTCCCCGGGACTAGCGGGGGGGAAAGGGAATGAGCAGTTCTTC.

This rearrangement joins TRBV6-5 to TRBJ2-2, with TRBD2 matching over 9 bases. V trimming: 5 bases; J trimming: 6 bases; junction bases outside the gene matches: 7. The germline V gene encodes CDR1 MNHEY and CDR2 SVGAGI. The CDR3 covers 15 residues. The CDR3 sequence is CASSHGVAGAGELFF. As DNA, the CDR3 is TGTGCCAGCAGTCACGGGGTAGCGGGAGCCGGGGAGCTGTTTTTT.

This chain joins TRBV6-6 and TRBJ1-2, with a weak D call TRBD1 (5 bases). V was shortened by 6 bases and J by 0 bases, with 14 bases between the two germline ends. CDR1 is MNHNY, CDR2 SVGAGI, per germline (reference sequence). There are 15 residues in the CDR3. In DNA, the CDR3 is TGTGCCAGCAGGAGACGGGACGGAGCTAACTATGGCTACACCTTC. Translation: CASRRRDGANYGYTF.

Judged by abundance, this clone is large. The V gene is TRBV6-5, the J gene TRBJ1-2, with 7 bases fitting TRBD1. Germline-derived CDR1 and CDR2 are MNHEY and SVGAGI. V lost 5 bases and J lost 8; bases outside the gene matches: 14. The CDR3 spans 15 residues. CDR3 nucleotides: TGTGCCAGCAGTCGAGCGACAGGGACCGTGGGGGGCTACACCTTC. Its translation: CASSRATGTVGGYTF.

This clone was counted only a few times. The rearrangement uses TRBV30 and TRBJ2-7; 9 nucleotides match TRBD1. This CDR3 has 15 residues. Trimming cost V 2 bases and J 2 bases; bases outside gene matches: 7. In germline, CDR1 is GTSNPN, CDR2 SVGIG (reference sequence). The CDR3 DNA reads TGTGCCTGGAGTCTTTGGGGACAGGGAGCCTACGAGCAGTACTTC. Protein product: CAWSLWGQGAYEQYF.

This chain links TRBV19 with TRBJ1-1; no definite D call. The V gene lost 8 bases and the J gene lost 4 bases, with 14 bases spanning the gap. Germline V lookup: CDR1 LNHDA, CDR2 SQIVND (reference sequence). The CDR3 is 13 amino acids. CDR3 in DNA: TGTGCCAGTTGTCCGGAGTTAGGCACTGAAGCTTTCTTT. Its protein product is CASCPELGTEAFF.

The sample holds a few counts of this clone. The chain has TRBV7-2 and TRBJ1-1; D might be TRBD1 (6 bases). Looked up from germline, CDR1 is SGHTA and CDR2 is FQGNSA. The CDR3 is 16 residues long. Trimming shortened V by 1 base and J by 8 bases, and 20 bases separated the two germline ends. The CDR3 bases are TGTGCCAGCAGCTTAGGGCGGGGACATGGGTTCCCCGAAGCTTTCTTT. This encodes CASSLGRGHGFPEAFF.

Written as DNA, the CDR3 is TGCAGCGTTGTAAGACAGGGGGCGAACACTGAAGCTTTCTTT. It specifies CSVVRQGANTEAFF. This chain links TRBV29-1 with TRBJ1-1, with 10 bases identical to TRBD1. The V gene end was trimmed by 4 bases and the J gene end by 1 base; junction bases not matched to a gene: 3. The CDR3 contains 14 residues. Germline V gene lookup returns CDR1 SQVTM and CDR2 ANQGSEA.